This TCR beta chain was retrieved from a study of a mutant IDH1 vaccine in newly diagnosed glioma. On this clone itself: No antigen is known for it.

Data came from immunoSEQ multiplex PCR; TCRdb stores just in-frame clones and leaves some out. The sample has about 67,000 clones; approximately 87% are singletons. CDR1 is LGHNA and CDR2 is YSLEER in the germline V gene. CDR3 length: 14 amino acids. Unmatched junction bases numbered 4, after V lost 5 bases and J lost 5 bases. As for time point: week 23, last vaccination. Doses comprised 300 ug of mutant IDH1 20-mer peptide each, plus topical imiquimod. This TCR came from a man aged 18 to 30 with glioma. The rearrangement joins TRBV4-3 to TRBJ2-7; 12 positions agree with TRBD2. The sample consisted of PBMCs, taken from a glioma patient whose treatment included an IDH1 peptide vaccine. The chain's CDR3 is CASSSWTSGNEQYF. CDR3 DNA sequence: TGCGCCAGCAGCTCCTGGACTAGCGGGAACGAGCAGTACTTC.